One T cell receptor beta chain is described in this entry. Its antigen is as yet unknown. The sequenced template was cDNA made from the entire isolated RNA. Profiling relied on immunoSEQ multiplex PCR, and the TCRdb table lists in-frame clones only, not all of them. The table has some 280,000 clones, over 11% seen once. The source of the sample is a study of beta chain features in type 1 diabetes. Whole-study results and caveats: In the patient group, naive, central memory and Treg TCRB repertoires seemed more alike than in the healthy donor group. A moderate, significant TCRB CDR3 shortening appeared in type 1 diabetes across four CD4+ subsets.

The V segment lost 4 bases and the J segment 4 bases; nucleotides outside the gene matches: 1. CDR1 and CDR2 (germline): MNHNS, SASEGT. The CDR3 covers 15 residues. This receptor was identified in a man in his thirties or forties with type 1 diabetes. The rearrangement uses TRBV6-1 and TRBJ2-1, with 13 positions matching TRBD2. The specimen was naive CD4+ T cells from blood. CDR3 protein: CASSGTSGGYNEQFF. CDR3 DNA sequence: TGTGCCAGCAGTGGGACTAGCGGGGGTTACAATGAGCAGTTCTTC.